This TCR beta chain comes out of a study of blood T cell repertoires in COVID-19 (dated by TCRdb to about 2020). With respect to the entire study: The collaborator samples originated in the United States, Italy and Spain and spanned the acute and convalescent phases of COVID-19. The prospective study material was composed of cDNA or gDNA derived from T cells, B-cell-depleted T cells, or PBMCs. Deeply sampled blood TCRbeta repertoires from subjects exposed to, actively infected with, or recovered from COVID-19 were included in the dataset. The repertoires were made available in a free public database intended to serve as a resource for research on the immune response to SARS-CoV-2. The samples were drawn from the first 160 participants of the ongoing ImmuneRACE study and from some 1,300 subjects provided by 6 global collaborators. The sample metadata nearly always contained a de-identified subject ID, COVID-19 status, age in years and sex. HLA class I and class II types, where available, came from metadata supplied by the sample provider rather than from assay-based typing.

Collaborating institutions collected whole blood in K2EDTA tubes following their own protocols. For TCRbeta analysis, collaborator samples were shipped as frozen whole blood, as isolated PBMCs, or as DNA extracted from either sample type. Reading from cysteine to phenylalanine, the CDR3 counts 15 amino acids. Kept here is only the CDR3 DNA, which spans 45 bases and is read in frame from base 1. The germline V gene provides CDR1 SGHTS and CDR2 YDEGEE. V is reduced by 2 bases and J by 6 bases, leaving a spacing of 14 bases between them. What the authors observed across the whole study: The quantity of clinical and demographic metadata differed by source and by participant and was supplied without curation.

TCRbeta CDR3 regions were amplified from genomic DNA using the immunoSEQ Assay, a bias-controlled multiplex PCR. The authors' analysis ran thus. Within the assay, amplification of reference gene primers was used to estimate how many nucleated cells each sample contained. To quantify the absolute abundance of each unique TCRbeta CDR3 rearrangement, sequence reads were collapsed and filtered. For each sample, productive Simpson clonality was calculated as the square root of Simpson's diversity index across productive rearrangements. In its TCRdb copy, this immuneACCESS table keeps in-frame sequences only and misses some clones. Where compared with another copy, unresolved V genes explain less than half of these, and the others have no known cause. From that table come the V and J calls and clone size; the DNA was used to work out D and trimming. Recorded for this sample are about 100,000 clones; roughly 79% of them occurred a single time. The ten largest account for roughly 12% of the sample.

Regarding this clone: This receptor's antigen is unknown. One base away there is no much larger clone; base qualities are not given.

The rearrangement combines TRBV5-8 with TRBJ1-4; D gene: possibly TRBD1, on 6 matching bases. Sequencing input: peripheral blood. The TCR comes from a woman aged 70-85 years with acute or convalescent COVID-19. The encoded CDR3 is CASSLQQGGYEKLFF. The nucleotide sequence is given as TGTGCCAGCAGCTTACAACAGGGAGGGTATGAAAAACTGTTTTTT.